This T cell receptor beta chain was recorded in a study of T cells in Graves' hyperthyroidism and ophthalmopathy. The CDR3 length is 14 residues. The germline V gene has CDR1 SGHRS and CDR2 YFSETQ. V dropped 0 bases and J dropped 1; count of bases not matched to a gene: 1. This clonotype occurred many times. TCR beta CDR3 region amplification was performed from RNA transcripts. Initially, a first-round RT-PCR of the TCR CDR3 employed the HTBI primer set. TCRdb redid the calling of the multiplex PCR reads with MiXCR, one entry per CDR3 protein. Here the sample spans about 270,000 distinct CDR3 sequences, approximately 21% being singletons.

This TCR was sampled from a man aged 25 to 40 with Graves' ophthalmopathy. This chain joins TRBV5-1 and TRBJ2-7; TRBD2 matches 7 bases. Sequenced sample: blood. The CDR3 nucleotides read TGCGCCAGCAGCTTGGGACTAGCATCCTACGAGCAGTACTTC. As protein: CASSLGLASYEQYF.